Listed below are T cell receptor beta chains from one sample, sequenced in a study of CD8+CD57+ T cells in acquired aplastic anemia. TCRdb passed the reads through MiXCR, listing each CDR3 protein once. The sample gives some 200,000 distinct CDR3 sequences, almost 50% of which show up once; roughly 21% is in the top ten. Sequencing was done on a sample of sorted CD4+, CD8+, or CD8+CD57+ T cells (not recorded which) from PBMCs. Source of these receptors: a human donor with aplastic anemia. Each CDR3 is given with its conserved first and last residue. A D gene is named only where the DNA matches it firmly. A clone size is listed for some rows: how often the clone was seen (once, few, many), or a class if it is expanded.

j_call clone_size v_call d_call cdr3_aa cdr3_nt
TRBJ1-2 . TRBV11-2 . CACSLTGSSYGYTF TGTGCCTGCAGCCTTACAGGGAGCTCCTATGGCTACACCTTC
TRBJ1-2 . TRBV7-9 . CASSPEVAYGYTF TGTGCCAGCAGCCCCGAGGTCGCATATGGCTACACCTTC
TRBJ2-1 many TRBV5-1 . CASSLVSSRDEQFF TGCGCCAGCAGCTTGGTGAGTAGTCGCGATGAGCAGTTCTTC
TRBJ1-4 . TRBV2 . CASRTASGGEKLFF TGTGCCAGCCGAACGGCGAGCGGTGGCGAAAAACTGTTTTTT
TRBJ2-5 . TRBV20-1 TRBD1 CSARNRGQVGPETQYF TGCAGTGCTAGAAACCGGGGACAGGTAGGGCCAGAGACCCAGTACTTC
TRBJ1-4 . TRBV19 . CASSKKGDELFF TGTGCCAGCAGCAAGAAGGGGGATGAACTGTTTTTT
TRBJ2-7 many TRBV5-1 . CASSAGQQEQYF TGCGCCAGCAGCGCGGGACAGCAGGAGCAGTACTTC
TRBJ2-7 . TRBV11-2 . CASSLVRTGEQYF TGTGCCAGCAGCTTAGTGCGGACTGGCGAGCAGTACTTC
TRBJ1-2 many TRBV20-1 TRBD1 CSALTGGAKLSGYTF TGCAGTGCTTTGACAGGGGGCGCGAAACTCTCGGGCTACACCTTC
TRBJ2-5 few TRBV5-1 TRBD1 CASSLAPPPGQGASETQYF TGCGCCAGCAGCTTGGCCCCCCCGCCGGGACAGGGGGCTTCAGAGACCCAGTACTTC
TRBJ2-6 . TRBV18 . CASSPGGGANVLTF TGTGCCAGCTCACCGGGTGGGGGGGCCAACGTCCTGACTTTC
TRBJ2-7 once TRBV2 . CASSEGRDEQYF TGTGCCAGCAGTGAAGGGAGGGACGAGCAGTACTTC
TRBJ1-1 many TRBV20-1 . CSARPQGRGTEAFF TGCAGTGCTCGACCGCAGGGGAGGGGCACTGAAGCTTTCTTT
TRBJ1-6 . TRBV25-1 TRBD1 CACSAPGQGRSSPLHF TGTGCCTGCAGTGCCCCCGGACAGGGCCGGAGTTCACCCCTCCACTTT
TRBJ1-6 many TRBV7-6 . CASSPYNSPLHF TGTGCCAGCAGCCCTTATAATTCACCCCTCCACTTT
TRBJ1-5 many TRBV2 . CASQIYVWGQPQHF TGTGCCAGCCAGATTTACGTCTGGGGTCAGCCCCAGCATTTT
TRBJ1-4 many TRBV20-1 . CSARDPLQGFNEKLFF TGCAGTGCTAGAGACCCCCTACAGGGCTTCAATGAAAAACTGTTTTTT
TRBJ1-5 . TRBV20-1 . CSARVGDTSNQPQHF TGCAGTGCTAGAGTAGGGGACACAAGCAATCAGCCCCAGCATTTT
TRBJ2-5 . TRBV7-9 . CVSSPSQETQYF TGTGTCAGCAGCCCCAGCCAAGAGACCCAGTACTTC
TRBJ2-3 many TRBV7-9 TRBD1 CASSLGDRGATDTQYF TGTGCCAGCAGCTTAGGGGACAGGGGCGCCACAGATACGCAGTATTTT
TRBJ1-5 many TRBV6-6 TRBD1 CASSPGTGLNQPQHF TGTGCCAGCAGTCCCGGGACAGGGCTCAATCAGCCCCAGCATTTT
TRBJ2-5 few TRBV7-3 TRBD2 CASSPTSGKTQYF TGTGCCAGCAGCCCGACTAGCGGGAAGACCCAGTACTTC
TRBJ2-7 once TRBV7-9 . CASSQDLAYEQYF TGTGCCAGCAGTCAAGATCTGGCCTACGAGCAGTACTTC
TRBJ1-2 few TRBV29-1 . CSVGTTVNYGYTF TGCAGCGTCGGGACAACCGTCAACTATGGCTACACCTTC
TRBJ1-1 many TRBV19 . CASNNGRARAFF TGTGCCAGTAACAATGGGAGGGCGCGGGCTTTCTTT
TRBJ2-5 . TRBV7-9 TRBD1 CASSSTGAETQYF TGTGCCAGCAGCTCGACAGGGGCGGAGACCCAGTACTTC
TRBJ1-6 . TRBV9 TRBD1 CASSPTGNANSPLHF TGTGCCAGCAGCCCGACAGGGAATGCGAATTCACCCCTCCACTTT
TRBJ1-5 many TRBV10-2 . CASRGTGRGQPQHF TGCGCCAGCAGGGGTACAGGGAGGGGTCAGCCCCAGCATTTT
TRBJ2-7 . TRBV24-1 TRBD1 CATSGTGERYEQYF TGTGCCACCAGTGGTACAGGGGAGAGGTACGAGCAGTACTTC
TRBJ2-7 . TRBV19 . CASSIVREAEQYF TGTGCCAGTAGTATAGTCAGGGAGGCCGAGCAGTACTTC
TRBJ2-5 few TRBV7-9 TRBD1 CASSFPRGQVETQYF TGTGCCAGCAGCTTCCCCAGGGGGCAGGTTGAGACCCAGTACTTC
TRBJ2-3 many TRBV2 TRBD1 CASTPGQITDTQYF TGTGCCAGCACCCCGGGACAGATCACAGATACGCAGTATTTT
TRBJ2-5 few TRBV6-5 TRBD2 CASSRGLAGGRKTQYF TGTGCCAGCAGTCGGGGACTAGCGGGGGGCCGGAAGACCCAGTACTTC
TRBJ2-2 . TRBV11-2 . CASSLTRTGGELFF TGTGCCAGCAGCCTCACTAGGACGGGCGGGGAGCTGTTTTTT
TRBJ2-7 many TRBV6-5 TRBD2 CASSPTSSGGAAYEQYF TGTGCCAGCAGTCCCACATCTAGCGGGGGGGCCGCCTACGAGCAGTACTTC
TRBJ1-6 . TRBV19 . CASKGMGNSPLHF TGTGCCAGTAAAGGTATGGGGAATTCACCCCTCCACTTT
TRBJ1-2 . TRBV20-1 . CSARARQGSNYGYTF TGCAGTGCTAGAGCCCGGCAGGGGTCTAACTATGGCTACACCTTC
TRBJ1-5 many TRBV19 . CASSIGGQGYQPQHF TGTGCCAGTAGTATTGGGGGCCAGGGTTATCAGCCCCAGCATTTT
TRBJ1-5 . TRBV10-3 . CAISESLAGNQPQHF TGTGCCATCAGTGAGTCATTGGCAGGCAATCAGCCCCAGCATTTT
TRBJ1-1 many TRBV24-1 . CATSDLGTEAFF TGTGCCACCAGTGATTTGGGCACTGAAGCTTTCTTT
TRBJ1-5 . TRBV7-9 TRBD1 CASRGGSGGFGNQPQHF TGTGCCAGCAGGGGAGGATCAGGGGGGTTCGGGAATCAGCCCCAGCATTTT
TRBJ2-7 many TRBV6-1 . CASKPPGDRSQYF TGTGCCAGCAAACCACCGGGAGATCGATCGCAGTACTTC
TRBJ1-2 once TRBV7-4 . CASSDQHGRYGYTF TGTGCCAGCAGCGACCAGCACGGACGCTATGGCTACACCTTC
TRBJ2-1 . TRBV7-2 TRBD1 CASSVDRGLYNEQFF TGTGCCAGCAGCGTAGACAGGGGCCTCTACAATGAGCAGTTCTTC
TRBJ1-5 many TRBV6-1 TRBD1 CASLGQFSNQPQHF TGTGCCAGCTTGGGACAGTTTAGCAATCAGCCCCAGCATTTT
TRBJ2-5 . TRBV9 . CASSVAQGGWRNQPQYF TGTGCCAGCAGCGTAGCTCAAGGGGGGTGGCGCAATCAGCCCCAGTACTTC
TRBJ1-6 . TRBV2 . CARSQVTANNSPLHF TGTGCCAGGAGCCAGGTGACAGCAAATAATTCACCCCTCCACTTT
TRBJ2-7 many TRBV5-1 TRBD1 CASSSGQGPYEQYF TGCGCCAGCAGCTCCGGACAGGGCCCTTACGAGCAGTACTTC
TRBJ2-3 many TRBV7-9 TRBD1 CASSLRSGQGLVDTQYF TGTGCCAGCAGCTTACGTTCGGGACAGGGGTTAGTAGATACGCAGTATTTT
TRBJ2-7 . TRBV4-1 TRBD1 CASSHPNRGEQYF TGCGCCAGCAGCCACCCTAACAGGGGTGAGCAGTACTTC
TRBJ2-1 . TRBV9 TRBD2 CASSGILAGVSYNEQFF TGTGCCAGCAGCGGAATACTAGCGGGAGTATCCTACAATGAGCAGTTCTTC
TRBJ2-7 . TRBV20-1 . CSARAPLGLPRYEQYF TGCAGTGCTAGAGCCCCGTTAGGACTACCACGCTACGAGCAGTACTTC
TRBJ1-6 few TRBV2 . CASLGEGSPLHF TGTGCCAGCCTGGGGGAGGGATCACCCCTCCACTTT
TRBJ1-1 . TRBV11-2 . CASSRNREEAFF TGTGCCAGCAGCCGAAACAGGGAGGAAGCTTTCTTT
TRBJ2-5 many TRBV18 . CASSPELSGLQETQYF TGTGCCAGCTCACCAGAGCTATCAGGCCTCCAAGAGACCCAGTACTTC
TRBJ2-2 few TRBV6-1 TRBD1 CASRRQGTGELFF TGTGCCAGCAGAAGACAGGGTACCGGGGAGCTGTTTTTT
TRBJ2-7 once TRBV10-3 . CAISESTVRSYSYEQYF TGTGCCATCAGTGAGTCGACTGTGAGATCCTACTCCTACGAGCAGTACTTC